This passage covers 10 T cell receptor beta chains from one sample sequenced in a study of a mutant IDH1 vaccine in newly diagnosed glioma. The time point was: week 11, during vaccination. Topical imiquimod accompanied each vaccine dose, which consisted of 300 ug of mutant IDH1 20-mer peptide. Assay used: immunoSEQ multiplex PCR; TCRdb lists only in-frame clones, some missing. The sample carries about 110,000 clones, roughly 90% recorded once. Their cognate antigens are unknown. This sample comprised PBMCs, obtained from a glioma patient whose treatment included an IDH1 peptide vaccine. The receptors shown here come from a woman between 50 and 59 years old with glioma.

In this sample, this clone turned up once. The rearrangement uses TRBV4-1 and TRBJ2-7, with D perhaps TRBD2 (6 bases). Germline V gene sequence: CDR1 MGHRA, CDR2 YSYEKL. The CDR3 is 17 residues long. With 0 bases removed from V and 2 bases from J, the gap between germline ends came to 17 bases. The CDR3: CASSQDLEKRAAYEQYF. In DNA form, the CDR3 reads TGCGCCAGCAGCCAAGATCTGGAAAAGCGGGCAGCCTACGAGCAGTACTTC.

The rearrangement links TRBV6-4 to TRBJ1-1; tentatively, D is TRBD1 (6 bases). Germline lookup yields CDR1 MRHNA and CDR2 SNTAGT. CDR3 size: 16 residues. Trimming took 3 bases from V and 4 from J, leaving 18 bases between them. CDR3 in amino acids: CASSETGGLKSTEAFF. CDR3 nucleotide sequence: TGTGCCAGCAGTGAGACAGGAGGGTTGAAAAGCACTGAAGCTTTCTTT.

This sequence joins TRBV11-3 and TRBJ2-7; D not certain. V lost 4 bases, J lost 5 bases, and 12 bases lay in between. CDR1 SGHNT and CDR2 YENEEA come from the germline V gene. The CDR3 loop spans 13 amino acids. CDR3 region: CASSSDLHDEQYF. The DNA of the CDR3 is TGTGCCAGCAGCTCGGACCTGCACGACGAGCAGTACTTC.

This chain uses TRBV4-1 with TRBJ2-2, with 11 bases lining up with TRBD2. There are 16 residues in the CDR3. With 2 bases clipped from V and 4 bases from J, the junction kept 3 bases outside the gene matches. Looked up from germline, CDR1 is MGHRA and CDR2 is YSYEKL. Here the CDR3 reads CASSQLAGGPTGELFF. The CDR3, as DNA: TGCGCCAGCAGCCAACTAGCGGGAGGCCCCACCGGGGAGCTGTTTTTT.

This chain connects TRBV7-9 to TRBJ1-1; 7 nucleotides agree with TRBD1. Trimming removed 2 bases from V and 4 bases from J; junction bases left unmatched: 7. The CDR3 sequence is 15 residues long. The germline gives CDR1 SEHNR, CDR2 FQNEAQ (reference sequence). The CDR3 loop is CASSLIRGYSTEAFF. In nucleotides, the CDR3 is TGTGCCAGCAGCTTAATCAGGGGGTATTCCACTGAAGCTTTCTTT.

The rearrangement uses TRBV5-4 and TRBJ2-2, with a weak D call TRBD2 (6 bases). CDR1 and CDR2 (germline): SGHNT, YYREEE (reference sequence). V lost 4 bases, J lost 11 bases, and 18 bases lay in between. CDR3 length equals 14 residues. Written as DNA, the CDR3 is TGTGCCAGCAGCCCCCCCCGGGGTACTAGCGAGCTGTTTTTT. Protein sequence: CASSPPRGTSELFF.

The chain uses TRBV14 and TRBJ2-3; perhaps D is TRBD1 or TRBD2 (6 bases each). Germline V CDR1 and CDR2: SGHDN, FVKESK. There are 16 residues in the CDR3. Deletions cut 4 bases from V and 6 bases from J, with 20 bases between. CDR3 sequence reads: CASSLYKRRGGDTQYF. The CDR3 DNA is TGTGCCAGCAGCCTCTACAAGCGGAGAGGGGGGGATACGCAGTATTTT.

The rearrangement links TRBV6-6 to TRBJ2-7; TRBD1 is a possible D gene (5 bases). Looked up from germline, CDR1 is MNHNY and CDR2 is SVGAGI (reference sequence). The CDR3 contains 14 residues. V was clipped by 8 bases and J by 0 bases, with 14 bases between them. The CDR3 is CASVDSTTSYEQYF. For the CDR3, the DNA is TGTGCCAGCGTCGACAGCACCACCTCCTACGAGCAGTACTTC.

The chain couples TRBV6-1 to TRBJ1-2, with TRBD1 matching 8 bases. Per germline, CDR1 MNHNS and CDR2 SASEGT. V dropped 7 bases and J dropped 6; count of bases not matched to a gene: 7. CDR3 length: 13 residues. The CDR3 loop is CASTRTGRDGYTF. CDR3 nucleotide sequence: TGTGCCAGCACCCGGACAGGGCGAGATGGCTACACCTTC.

The chain combines TRBV6-5 with TRBJ2-7, with unresolved D. Trimming took off 4 bases at V and 0 bases at J, with 7 bases between the two ends. Germline-derived CDR1 and CDR2 are MNHEY and SVGAGI. This CDR3 has 13 amino acids. The CDR3 region has the DNA TGTGCCAGCAGTTCTGGGGTCTCCTACGAGCAGTACTTC. Amino acids: CASSSGVSYEQYF.